A single sample gave rise to the 15 T cell receptor beta chains below, sequenced in a study of Ad26.COV2.S vaccination and SARS-CoV-2 variants. Treatment described: some 19 received Ad26.COV2.S at low or high dose, single or two shots; 5 received placebo; per-sample allocation not given. Each sample was drawn 63 days after the first injection (of vaccine or placebo). Measured with immunoSEQ multiplex PCR; TCRdb has only the in-frame clones, and not every one. The table lists 400,000 or so clones, roughly nine tenths of them singletons, with approximately 3.7% in the top ten. Specimen: peripheral blood, collected in a trial of Ad26.COV2.S vaccine versus placebo. The receptors come from a person aged 18 to 65 who received the Ad26.COV2.S COVID-19 vaccine or a placebo.

This clone has ten or more counts. The chain combines TRBV13 with TRBJ1-2; a weak D match, TRBD1 (5 bases). Trimming cost V 1 base and J 8 bases, with 14 bases left between them. The CDR3 is 14 residues long. Per germline, CDR1 PRHDT and CDR2 FYEKMQ (reference sequence). The CDR3 loop reads CASSLAGSVRGYTF. The CDR3 nucleotides are TGTGCCAGCAGCTTAGCAGGGAGCGTAAGAGGCTACACCTTC.

The J gene is TRBJ1-1, the V gene TRBV5-1, with 10 bases lining up with TRBD1. The germline gives CDR1 SGHRS, CDR2 YFSETQ. The CDR3 consists of 16 residues. V lost 4 bases, J lost 3 bases, and 9 bases stayed unmatched. The CDR3 sequence: CASSDRDRGEDTEAFF. CDR3 DNA: TGCGCCAGCAGCGACCGGGACAGGGGCGAGGACACTGAAGCTTTCTTT.

V is TRBV27 and J is TRBJ1-1; 7 bases align to TRBD1. This CDR3 is built from 18 residues. Looked up from germline, CDR1 is MNHEY and CDR2 is SMNVEV (reference sequence). Trimming took 3 bases from V and 2 from J; bases not matched to a gene: 15. The CDR3 is CASSFNPGTVLGNTEAFF. The CDR3, as DNA: TGTGCCAGCAGTTTTAACCCCGGGACAGTCCTAGGCAACACTGAAGCTTTCTTT.

J is TRBJ1-2 and V is TRBV6-2 or TRBV6-3; D remains ambiguous. The CDR3 is made up of 14 amino acids. Per germline, CDR1 MNHEY and CDR2 SVGEGT. V was shortened by 0 bases and J by 3 bases, with 8 bases between the two germline ends. The CDR3 loop reads CASSYSERDYGYTF. CDR3 bases: TGTGCCAGCAGTTACTCGGAGAGGGACTATGGCTACACCTTC.

This chain joins TRBV6-5 and TRBJ1-2; TRBD1 matches 10 bases. Germline V gene data show CDR1 as MNHEY and CDR2 as SVGAGI. The CDR3 extends over 16 amino acids. V lost 0 bases and J lost 3; bases outside the gene matches: 4. The DNA of the CDR3 is TGTGCCAGCAGTTACTCGAGGACAGGGGGTTACTATGGCTACACCTTC. Protein product: CASSYSRTGGYYGYTF.

V is TRBV5-6 and J is TRBJ1-1; TRBD1 might be the D (5 bases). Trimming cost V 3 bases and J 0 bases, with 24 bases left between them. The V gene's germline CDR1 is SGHDT and CDR2 YYEEEE. CDR3 size: 19 residues. The CDR3 sequence is CASSSRWDLNRGVNTEAFF. The DNA for the CDR3 is TGTGCCAGCAGCTCGCGATGGGACTTAAACCGGGGCGTGAACACTGAAGCTTTCTTT.

This sequence joins TRBV5-6 and TRBJ1-2; TRBD1 might be the D (5 bases). Germline values: CDR1 SGHDT, CDR2 YYEEEE. V lost 0 bases and J lost 7, with 10 bases in between. The CDR3 totals 13 residues. The CDR3 loop is CASSLAGAVGYTF. The CDR3 region has the DNA TGTGCCAGCAGCTTGGCCGGGGCAGTTGGCTACACCTTC. Together with reference TRBV5-6 and TRBJ1-2, the CDR3 gives the full variable domain: DAGVTQSPTHLIKTRGQQVTLRCSPKSGHDTVSWYQQALGQGPQFIFQYYEEEERQRGNFPDRFSGHQFPNYSSELNVNALLLGDSALYLCASSLAGAVGYTFGSGTRLTVV.

The chain couples TRBV6-2 or TRBV6-3 to TRBJ2-1, with 8 bases aligning to TRBD2. V trimming: 3 bases; J trimming: 6 bases; junction bases outside the gene matches: 10. Germline V gene lookup returns CDR1 MNHEY and CDR2 SVGEGT. CDR3 length: 16 amino acids. The CDR3 region is CASSYHPGGHPNEQFF. DNA for the CDR3: TGTGCCAGCAGTTATCACCCGGGGGGGCACCCCAATGAGCAGTTCTTC.

The chain recombines TRBV4-3 with TRBJ1-1; possibly TRBD1 for D (6 bases). This CDR3 is 13 amino acids long. Per the germline V gene, CDR1 is LGHNA and CDR2 is YSLEER. Trimming stripped 2 bases from V and 5 bases from J, with 9 bases between. CDR3 bases: TGCGCCAGCAGCCAAAGGGGGAAGACTGAAGCTTTCTTT. Its protein product is CASSQRGKTEAFF.

The chain is built from TRBV5-1 and TRBJ2-2, with no clear D. CDR3 length: 14 residues. The ends were cut back, 0 bases at V and 3 bases at J, with 6 bases in the middle. Germline CDR1 SGHRS, CDR2 YFSETQ. As DNA, the CDR3 is TGCGCCAGCAGCTTGGCCGAGCACACCGGGGAGCTGTTTTTT. Translating gives CASSLAEHTGELFF. The whole variable domain, filled in from reference TRBV5-1 and TRBJ2-2, reads KAGVTQTPRYLIKTRGQQVTLSCSPISGHRSVSWYQQTPGQGLQFLFEYFSETQRNKGNFPGRFSGRQFSNSRSEMNVSTLELGDSALYLCASSLAEHTGELFFGEGSRLTVL.

The gene calls are TRBV25-1 and TRBJ2-3; no definite D call. Germline CDR1 MGHDK, CDR2 SYGVNS. The V end lost 3 bases, the J end lost 1 base, and 11 bases lay between the germline ends. CDR3 length equals 15 residues. The CDR3 protein is CASSDPSSGTDTQYF. The CDR3 region has the DNA TGTGCCAGCAGTGACCCCTCCTCCGGCACAGATACGCAGTATTTT.

A few counts support this clone. The rearrangement links TRBV14 to TRBJ1-1; D unclear. CDR1 is SGHDN and CDR2 is FVKESK in the germline V gene. V lost 1 base and J 7 bases, leaving 16 bases between the germline ends. This CDR3 is 15 amino acids long. CDR3 in DNA: TGTGCCAGCAGCCAAGTTTTGTCACACTCGCGTGAAGCTTTCTTT. Residues: CASSQVLSHSREAFF.

The chain carries TRBV5-1 and TRBJ2-5; D gene uncertain. The CDR3 consists of 13 residues. The germline V gene has CDR1 SGHRS and CDR2 YFSETQ. Trimming removed 3 bases at V and 0 bases at J, with 6 bases between. The DNA of the CDR3 is TGCGCCAGCAGCTGGACCCACCAAGAGACCCAGTACTTC. It is translated as CASSWTHQETQYF.

This clone was seen a few times. The V gene is TRBV2, the J gene TRBJ1-2; D remains ambiguous. V shed 6 bases and J shed 3 bases, with 17 bases lying between them. Germline V CDR1 and CDR2: SNHLY, FYNNEI. CDR3 length equals 15 residues. CDR3 loop: CASRAKGWADYGYTF. Here the CDR3 DNA reads TGTGCCAGCAGGGCAAAGGGTTGGGCGGACTATGGCTACACCTTC.

This chain joins TRBV5-1 and TRBJ1-1; unclear D gene. Germline lookup yields CDR1 SGHRS and CDR2 YFSETQ. With 4 bases removed from V and 1 base from J, the gap between germline ends came to 11 bases. There are 14 residues in the CDR3. The CDR3 loop reads CASSPSGENTEAFF. The CDR3 DNA sequence: TGCGCCAGCAGCCCCTCGGGCGAGAACACTGAAGCTTTCTTT.